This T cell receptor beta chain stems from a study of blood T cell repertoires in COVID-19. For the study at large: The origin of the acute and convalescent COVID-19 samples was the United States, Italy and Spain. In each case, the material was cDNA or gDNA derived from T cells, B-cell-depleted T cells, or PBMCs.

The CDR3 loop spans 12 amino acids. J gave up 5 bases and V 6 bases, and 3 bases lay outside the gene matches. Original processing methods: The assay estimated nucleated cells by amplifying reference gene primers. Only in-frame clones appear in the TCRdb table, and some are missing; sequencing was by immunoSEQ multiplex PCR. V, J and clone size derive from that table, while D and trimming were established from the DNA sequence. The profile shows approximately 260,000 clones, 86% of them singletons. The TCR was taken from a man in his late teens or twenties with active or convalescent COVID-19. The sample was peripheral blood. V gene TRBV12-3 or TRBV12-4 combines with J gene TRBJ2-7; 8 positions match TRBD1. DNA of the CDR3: TGTGCCAGCAGACCAGGGGGCGACGAGCAGTACTTC. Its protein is CASRPGGDEQYF.